This TCR beta chain was obtained from a study of CD8+ T cells in alopecia areata. With respect to this clone: Its antigen remains unidentified.

With 7 bases removed from V and 4 bases from J, the gap between germline ends came to 17 bases. The CDR3 contains 14 residues. The germline gives CDR1 SQVTM, CDR2 ANQGSEA. Study results and caveats: Lesional scalp, especially alopecia totalis/universalis, showed higher clonality than normal scalp. Between patients, shared TCR sequences were less clear than in mice. This was possibly due in part to HLA diversity in the patient population.

PBMCs yielded sorted CD4+ and CD8+ T cells. Sequencing used cDNA as its template, made by extracting RNA and reverse transcribing it. Libraries were prepared by immunoSEQ multiplex PCR; TCRdb keeps only in-frame clonotypes and omits some of them. Of over 200,000 clones in the sample, roughly 57% were seen once. The V gene is TRBV29-1, the J gene TRBJ2-4; D is unclear. Sequences were derived from CD4+ T cells sorted from blood, sampled at week 0. The sequence was collected from a human donor with alopecia areata. The DNA for the CDR3 is TGCAGCGCTCTCCTGGTGCGACATAAAAACATTCAGTACTTC. Translating gives CSALLVRHKNIQYF.